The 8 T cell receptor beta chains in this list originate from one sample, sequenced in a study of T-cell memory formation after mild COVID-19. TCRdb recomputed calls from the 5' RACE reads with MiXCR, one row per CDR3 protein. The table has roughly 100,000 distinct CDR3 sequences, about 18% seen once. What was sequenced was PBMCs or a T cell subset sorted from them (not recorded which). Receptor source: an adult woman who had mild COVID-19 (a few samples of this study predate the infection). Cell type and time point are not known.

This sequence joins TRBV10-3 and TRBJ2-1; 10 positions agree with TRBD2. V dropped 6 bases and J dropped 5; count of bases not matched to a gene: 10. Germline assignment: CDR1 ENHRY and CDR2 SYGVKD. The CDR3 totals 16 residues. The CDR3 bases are TGTGCCATCAGAGCGTTAATAGCGGGAGGCCACAATGAGCAGTTCTTC. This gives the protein CAIRALIAGGHNEQFF.

CDR3 amino acids: CASGPLAGGGETQYF. CDR3 nucleotide sequence: TGTGCCAGCGGCCCTCTAGCGGGGGGGGGCGAGACCCAGTACTTC. The chain couples TRBV27 to TRBJ2-5; 12 positions match TRBD2. Germline V lookup: CDR1 MNHEY, CDR2 SMNVEV (reference sequence). The J segment lost 5 bases and the V segment lost 8 bases, leaving 9 bases of the junction unmatched. The CDR3 has 15 amino acids.

The CDR3 is CATSPGGGETQYF. The CDR3 DNA is TGTGCCACTTCGCCCGGGGGGGGGGAGACCCAGTACTTC. The V and J genes are TRBV24-1 and TRBJ2-5, with 8 bases fitting TRBD2. The V and J ends lost 10 bases and 5 bases, in that order; junction bases with no gene match: 8. The CDR3 totals 13 residues. CDR1 and CDR2 from the germline V gene are KGHDR and SFDVKD.

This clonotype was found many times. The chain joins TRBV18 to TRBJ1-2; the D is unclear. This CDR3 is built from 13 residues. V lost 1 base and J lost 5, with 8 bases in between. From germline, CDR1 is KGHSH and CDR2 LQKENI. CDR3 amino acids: CASSPRQRYGYTF. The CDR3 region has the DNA TGTGCCAGCTCACCACGGCAGCGGTATGGCTACACCTTC.

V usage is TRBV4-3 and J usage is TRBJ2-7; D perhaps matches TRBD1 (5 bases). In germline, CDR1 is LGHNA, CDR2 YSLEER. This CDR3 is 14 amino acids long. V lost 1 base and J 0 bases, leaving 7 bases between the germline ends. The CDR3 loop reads CASSQGTSSYEQYF. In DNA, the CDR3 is TGCGCCAGCAGCCAAGGGACAAGCTCCTACGAGCAGTACTTC.

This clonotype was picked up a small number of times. The CDR3 DNA follows: TGTGCCAGCAACCATCCGGGACAGGGCACCAATCAGCCCCAGCATTTT. It yields the protein CASNHPGQGTNQPQHF. The rearrangement uses TRBV2 and TRBJ1-5; 9 bases are a match to TRBD1. The CDR3 totals 16 residues. The V gene's germline CDR1 is SNHLY and CDR2 FYNNEI. The junction had 10 bases not matched to a gene; V was cut back by 7 bases and J by 3 bases.

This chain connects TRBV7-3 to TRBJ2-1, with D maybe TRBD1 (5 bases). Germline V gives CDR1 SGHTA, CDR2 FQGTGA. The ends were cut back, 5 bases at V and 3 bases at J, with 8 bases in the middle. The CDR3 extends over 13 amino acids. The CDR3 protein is CASSPDSYNEQFF. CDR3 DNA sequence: TGTGCCAGCAGCCCCGACAGCTACAATGAGCAGTTCTTC.

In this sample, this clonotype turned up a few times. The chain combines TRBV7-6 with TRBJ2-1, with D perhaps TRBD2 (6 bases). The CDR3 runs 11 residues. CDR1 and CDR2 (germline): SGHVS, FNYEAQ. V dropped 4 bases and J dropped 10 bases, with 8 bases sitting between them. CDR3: CASSSAGEQFF. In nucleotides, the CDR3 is TGTGCCAGCAGCTCCGCGGGGGAGCAGTTCTTC.